This T cell receptor beta chain originates from a study of human T cells and chemical hapten exposure. The CDR3 consists of 14 residues. The ends were cut back, 4 bases at V and 0 bases at J, with 7 bases in the middle. Germline CDR1 and CDR2: SQVTM and ANQGSEA. This clonotype turned up a few times. TCRdb fed the RACE reads into MiXCR, producing one record per CDR3 protein. The table includes some 350,000 distinct CDR3 sequences, about 6.9% detected once. The time point is: patch test 2, 6 weeks after DPC sensitization. Treatment described: therapeutic diphenylcyclopropenone sensitization with weekly scalp DPC. Sample donors consisted of patients with alopecia, aged 18 to 70 years, who were suitable for DPC.

The source material was whole blood, sampled in connection with sensitization to the hapten diphenylcyclopropenone (DPC). This sequence was found in a woman in her late teens or twenties with alopecia areata. Some clones in this sample may be carry-over from other donors' samples. The chain carries TRBV29-1 and TRBJ2-6, with D possibly matching TRBD1 (5 bases). As DNA, the CDR3 is TGCAGCGTTGCAGGGCTCTCTGGGGCCAACGTCCTGACTTTC. This sequence encodes CSVAGLSGANVLTF.